This T cell receptor (beta chain) was recovered during a study of blood T cell repertoires in COVID-19. Across the study: Samples taken during acute and convalescent COVID-19 were collected in the United States, Italy and Spain. The analysed material was cDNA or gDNA that came from T cells, B-cell-depleted T cells, or PBMCs.

Per the original data handling: Estimation of nucleated cell counts was performed using reference gene primer amplification. Clones were sequenced by immunoSEQ multiplex PCR, and TCRdb holds only the in-frame ones, with some missing. The D gene and trimming were derived from the DNA, and the V and J assignments and clone size from that table. Of about 260,000 clones listed, more than 75% are singletons. Germline assignment: CDR1 MGHRA and CDR2 YSYEKL. Trimming stripped 2 bases from V and 3 bases from J, with 8 bases between. The CDR3 spans 14 residues. The chain links TRBV4-1 to TRBJ2-4; D gene uncertain. The sequencing input was peripheral blood. The TCR originated in a woman aged 50 to 60 with acute or convalescent COVID-19. The CDR3 DNA reads TGCGCCAGCAGCCAACCCCGAGACAAAAACATTCAGTACTTC. Translating it yields CASSQPRDKNIQYF.